The clone carrying this T cell receptor beta chain was recorded once. This specimen comes from a study of blood T cell repertoires in COVID-19. Study information: Nucleic acid was either cDNA or gDNA, and it came from T cells, B-cell-depleted T cells, or PBMCs.

Trimming took off 6 bases at V and 0 bases at J, with 20 bases between the two ends. This CDR3 has 17 amino acids. The V gene's germline CDR1 is MNHEY and CDR2 SMNVEV (reference sequence). The participants were between about 18 and 89 years old and came from under 25 US areas. Participants' reported clinical history set cohort assignment. Original processing notes: Amplification of reference gene primers was used by the study to estimate nucleated cell counts. TCRdb keeps only in-frame clones here, not all; method: immunoSEQ multiplex PCR. Clone size and V and J calls were adopted from that table, with D and trimming inferred from the DNA. The table shows about 300,000 clones, with more than 75% occurring only once.

The sequence was collected from a man aged 30-40 years who had recovered from COVID-19. Sequencing was done on a sample of PBMCs or T cells enriched from blood (not recorded which). The V gene is TRBV27, the J gene TRBJ1-1; D not resolved. CDR3 sequence reads: CASRELGSPVMNTEAFF. CDR3 in DNA: TGTGCCAGCAGGGAATTAGGGAGCCCTGTAATGAACACTGAAGCTTTCTTT.